The clone carrying this T cell receptor (beta chain) was recorded only once. This entry belongs to a study of blood T cell repertoires in COVID-19. As handled by the study authors: Amplification of reference gene primers provided the estimated nucleated cell counts. Only in-frame clones appear in the TCRdb table, and some are missing; sequencing was by immunoSEQ multiplex PCR. That table furnishes V, J and clone size, whereas the DNA furnished D and trimming. The repertoire holds a few hundred thousand clones, with roughly 88% as singletons. The CDR3 has 15 residues. From germline, CDR1 is MNHNY and CDR2 SVGAGI (reference sequence). Trimming at V came to 5 bases and at J to 8 bases, leaving 5 bases not matched to a gene.

The sample comprised peripheral blood. The genes are TRBV6-6 and TRBJ2-1, with 14 positions matching TRBD2. The sequence derives from a woman in her twenties or thirties who had recovered from COVID-19. The CDR3 DNA reads TGTGCCAGCAGTCAGACTAGCGGGGGGGCCCATGAGCAGTTCTTC. The encoded protein is CASSQTSGGAHEQFF.